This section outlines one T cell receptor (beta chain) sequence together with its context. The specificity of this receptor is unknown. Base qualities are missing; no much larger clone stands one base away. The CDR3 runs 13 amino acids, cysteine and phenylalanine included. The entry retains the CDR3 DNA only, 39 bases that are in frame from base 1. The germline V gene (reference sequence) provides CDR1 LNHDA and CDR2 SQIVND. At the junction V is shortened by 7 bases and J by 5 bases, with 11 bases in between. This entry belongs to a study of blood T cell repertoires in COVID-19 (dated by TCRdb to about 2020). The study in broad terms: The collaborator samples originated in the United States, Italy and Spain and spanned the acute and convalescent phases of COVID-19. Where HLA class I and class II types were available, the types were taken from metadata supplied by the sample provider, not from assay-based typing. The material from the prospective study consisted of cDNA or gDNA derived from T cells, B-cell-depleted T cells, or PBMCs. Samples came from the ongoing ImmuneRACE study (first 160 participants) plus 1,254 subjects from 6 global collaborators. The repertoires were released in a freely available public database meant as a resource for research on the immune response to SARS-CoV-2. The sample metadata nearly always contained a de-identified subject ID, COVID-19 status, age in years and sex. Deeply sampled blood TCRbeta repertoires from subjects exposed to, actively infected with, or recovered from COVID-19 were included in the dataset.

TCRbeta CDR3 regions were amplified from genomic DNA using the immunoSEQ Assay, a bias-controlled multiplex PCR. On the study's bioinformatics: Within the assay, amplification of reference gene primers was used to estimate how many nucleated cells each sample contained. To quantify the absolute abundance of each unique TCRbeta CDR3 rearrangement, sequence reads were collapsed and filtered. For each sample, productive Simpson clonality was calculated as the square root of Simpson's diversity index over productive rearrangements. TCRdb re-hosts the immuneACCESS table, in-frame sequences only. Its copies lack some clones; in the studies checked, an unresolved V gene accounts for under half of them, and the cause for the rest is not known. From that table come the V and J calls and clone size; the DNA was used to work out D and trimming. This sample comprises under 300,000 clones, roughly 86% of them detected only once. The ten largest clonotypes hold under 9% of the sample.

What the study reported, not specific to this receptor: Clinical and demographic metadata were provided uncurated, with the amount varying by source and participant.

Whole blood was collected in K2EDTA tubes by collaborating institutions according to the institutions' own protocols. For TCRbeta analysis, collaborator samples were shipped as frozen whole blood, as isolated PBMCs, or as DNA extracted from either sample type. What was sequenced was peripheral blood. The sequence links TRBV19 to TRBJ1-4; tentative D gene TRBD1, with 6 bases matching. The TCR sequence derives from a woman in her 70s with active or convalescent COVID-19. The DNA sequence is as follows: TGTGCCAGTACCGACAGGCTCAATGAAAAACTGTTTTTT. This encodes CASTDRLNEKLFF.